This T cell receptor beta chain was recovered during a study of T cell responses to AZD1222 COVID-19 vaccine. General study results and limits: Two doses of AZD1222 preceded a rise in Spike-specific TCR breadth and depth. CD4 TCRs linked to vaccination spanned spike, dominating at 160-218 and 743-854. At baseline, seropositivity was found in only 5 to 7 AZD1222 recipients. Reports indicate that nearly half of spike-specific TCRs are directed at unmutated variant regions.

The germline CDR1 and CDR2 sequences are SGHVS and FQNEAQ. This CDR3 region has 11 residues. V gave up 3 bases and J gave up 7 bases, with 4 bases separating them. The assay was immunoSEQ multiplex PCR, and TCRdb's table has in-frame clones only and misses some. The sample consists of 50,000 to 65,000 clones, around 82% of them appearing once. A note on this clone: Antigen specificity is unknown.

This rearrangement joins TRBV7-8 to TRBJ2-1; D gene uncertain. The sequencing here drew on peripheral blood, taken 28 days after the second AZD1222 dose. The origin of this receptor is an adult who received the AZD1222 COVID-19 vaccine. CDR3 bases: TGTGCCAGCAGCTTCAAGAATGAGCAGTTCTTC. Encoded protein: CASSFKNEQFF. The variable domain in full, completed from reference TRBV7-8 and TRBJ2-1, reads GAGVSQSPRYKVAKRGQDVALRCDPISGHVSLFWYQQALGQGPEFLTYFQNEAQLDKSGLPSDRFFAERPEGSVSTLKIQRTQQEDSAVYLCASSFKNEQFFGPGTRLTVL.